Presented here are 17 T cell receptor beta chains from one specimen sequenced in a study of sequential checkpoint blockade in melanoma. Specified treatment: randomized to nivolumab then ipilimumab (arm A) or the reverse (arm B). TCRdb's table, derived via immunoSEQ multiplex PCR, lists solely in-frame clones and lacks some. The sample has around 5,200 clones; approximately 71% are singletons. The sequences come from CD8+ T cells sorted from blood (inferred from file names), collected from a patient given nivolumab and ipilimumab in sequence. The receptors derive from a human patient with melanoma. Some clones in this sample may be carry-over from other donors' samples.

The gene calls are TRBV10-2 and TRBJ2-5; perhaps TRBD1 as D (6 bases). The germline gives CDR1 WSHSY, CDR2 SAAADI. This CDR3 is 14 amino acids long. Trimming removed 3 bases from V and 3 bases from J, with 11 bases in between. CDR3 sequence (DNA): TGCGCCAGCAGTGAACGGACAGTAAAAGAGACCCAGTACTTC. Encoded protein: CASSERTVKETQYF.

This clone was found a few times. This rearrangement joins TRBV4-3 to TRBJ2-5; D is unresolved. Germline loops: CDR1 LGHNA, CDR2 YSLEER. The CDR3 is 17 amino acids. Trimming removed 1 base at V and 2 bases at J, with 17 bases between. In DNA form, the CDR3 reads TGCGCCAGCAGCCAAGGGATTGGTGGAGCCCGACAAGAGACCCAGTACTTC. This sequence encodes CASSQGIGGARQETQYF.

The chain combines TRBV6-6 with TRBJ2-7; possibly TRBD2 for D (6 bases). Germline V gene sequence: CDR1 MNHNY, CDR2 SVGAGI (reference sequence). V was clipped by 0 bases and J by 3 bases, with 9 bases between them. The CDR3 length is 14 residues. In DNA form, the CDR3 reads TGTGCCAGCAGTTACTCGGCGGGGTTCTACGAGCAGTACTTC. This translates into CASSYSAGFYEQYF.

This chain uses TRBV19 with TRBJ2-7, with 11 bases identical to TRBD2. The length of the CDR3 is 16 residues. Trimming cost V 2 bases and J 5 bases; bases outside gene matches: 8. Germline CDR1 is LNHDA and CDR2 is SQIVND (reference sequence). CDR3 bases: TGTGCCAGTAGTATAAGGGCCGGACTAGCGGGCGACGAGCAGTACTTC. This sequence encodes CASSIRAGLAGDEQYF. Full variable domain (rest looked up from reference TRBV19 and TRBJ2-7): DGGITQSPKYLFRKEGQNVTLSCEQNLNHDAMYWYRQDPGQGLRLIYYSQIVNDFQKGDIAEGYSVSREKKESFPLTVTSAQKNPTAFYLCASSIRAGLAGDEQYFGPGTRLTVT.

The chain joins TRBV6-5 to TRBJ1-1, with D uncertain. The CDR3 has 13 residues. Trimming took 5 bases from V and 11 from J, leaving 18 bases between them. The germline gives CDR1 MNHEY, CDR2 SVGAGI. The CDR3 DNA reads as TGTGCCAGCAGTCCCTCCCACTTAACGGGGGCTTTCTTT. It translates to CASSPSHLTGAFF.

The CDR3 DNA follows: TGTGCCAGCAGCTTAGGGCTGAACGCTTTCTTT. This codes for CASSLGLNAFF. The chain uses TRBV11-3 and TRBJ1-1; D is ambiguous. Trimming took off 1 base at V and 11 bases at J, with 8 bases between the two ends. Germline CDR1 is SGHNT and CDR2 is YENEEA. The CDR3 totals 11 residues.

V gene TRBV7-9 combines with J gene TRBJ2-1; 8 positions match TRBD1. Trimming removed 5 bases from V and 6 bases from J; junction bases left unmatched: 3. This CDR3 spans 13 amino acids. From germline, CDR1 is SEHNR and CDR2 FQNEAQ (reference sequence). CDR3 amino acids: CASSATGGNEQFF. Written as DNA, the CDR3 is TGTGCCAGCAGCGCCACAGGGGGCAATGAGCAGTTCTTC. Using reference TRBV7-9 and TRBJ2-1 for the parts outside the CDR3, the full variable domain is DTGVSQNPRHKITKRGQNVTFRCDPISEHNRLYWYRQTLGQGPEFLTYFQNEAQLEKSRLLSDRFSAERPKGSFSTLEIQRTEQGDSAMYLCASSATGGNEQFFGPGTRLTVL.

This clone has only a few counts. The CDR3 DNA follows: TGTGCCATCAGTGCTTTGGGGAGTGGGGGGGTCTACGAGCAGTACTTC. Translation gives CAISALGSGGVYEQYF. The genes are TRBV10-3 and TRBJ2-7; 7 nucleotides match TRBD2. Germline V gene lookup returns CDR1 ENHRY and CDR2 SYGVKD. This CDR3 contains 16 residues. The V segment lost 4 bases and the J segment 3 bases; nucleotides outside the gene matches: 12.

The J gene is TRBJ1-2, the V gene TRBV2; a possible D gene is TRBD1 (6 bases). The CDR3 length is 16 residues. Germline V gene data show CDR1 as SNHLY and CDR2 as FYNNEI. V shed 6 bases and J shed 2 bases, with 19 bases lying between them. The CDR3 sequence: CASRALGDTKNYGYTF. DNA of the CDR3: TGTGCCAGCAGGGCCCTAGGGGACACCAAAAACTATGGCTACACCTTC.

The genes are TRBV19 and TRBJ1-5; 9 bases are a match to TRBD1. The germline V gene encodes CDR1 LNHDA and CDR2 SQIVND (reference sequence). The CDR3 is 17 amino acids. V lost 5 bases, J lost 0 bases, and 8 bases stayed unmatched. CDR3 DNA: TGTGCCAGTAGTGGGGGGGACAGGGTCTATAGCAATCAGCCCCAGCATTTT. This translates into CASSGGDRVYSNQPQHF.

This clone has a handful of counts. This sequence joins TRBV27 and TRBJ1-2, with TRBD1 as a possible D gene (5 bases). Germline CDR1 reads MNHEY; CDR2 reads SMNVEV (reference sequence). The CDR3 is 12 residues long. Trimming left V 8 bases short and J 6 bases short, with 13 bases between. This CDR3 is CASRQGRNGYTF. The CDR3 DNA sequence: TGTGCCAGCCGGCAGGGAAGGAATGGCTACACCTTC.

The rearrangement uses TRBV6-1 and TRBJ1-5, with D tentatively TRBD1 (5 bases). The CDR3 runs 13 residues. The V end was cut by 9 bases, the J end by 4 bases, with 13 bases between. Germline assignment: CDR1 MNHNS and CDR2 SASEGT. CDR3 protein: CASTTDFNQPQHF. CDR3 in DNA: TGTGCCAGTACGACAGATTTTAATCAGCCCCAGCATTTT.

This chain links TRBV7-6 with TRBJ1-3; D call uncertain. The V end lost 5 bases, the J end lost 4 bases, and 18 bases lay between the germline ends. Germline V gene sequence: CDR1 SGHVS, CDR2 FNYEAQ. The CDR3 sequence is 16 residues long. CDR3 DNA sequence: TGTGCCAGCAGCCCAATAGCGGTGGGAATGGGAAACACCATATATTTT. It encodes CASSPIAVGMGNTIYF.

The chain joins TRBV6-5 to TRBJ2-5; D is uncertain. The CDR3 length is 16 residues. CDR1 and CDR2 from the germline V gene are MNHEY and SVGAGI. The V end lost 3 bases, the J end lost 3 bases, and 17 bases lay between the germline ends. CDR3 DNA sequence: TGTGCCAGCAGTTATGGTGGAGCTGCGCCCGAAGAGACCCAGTACTTC. Encoded protein: CASSYGGAAPEETQYF.

The V and J genes are TRBV4-3 and TRBJ2-5; possibly TRBD1 for D (6 bases). The end of the DNA is better explained by TRBJ2-7, so the J call may be wrong. The CDR3 contains 14 residues. From germline, CDR1 is LGHNA and CDR2 YSLEER. The CDR3 DNA is TGCGCCAGCAGCCAAGACAGGGGTTTCTACGAGCAGTACTTC. Translated: CASSQDRGFYEQYF.

CDR3 sequence: CASSLGGGKTEAFF. CDR3 sequence (DNA): TGTGCCAGCAGCCTGGGGGGGGGCAAAACTGAAGCTTTCTTT. This rearrangement joins TRBV11-2 to TRBJ1-1; D is possibly TRBD1 (6 bases). Germline V gene lookup returns CDR1 SGHAT and CDR2 FQNNGV. The CDR3 covers 14 residues. V was trimmed by 5 bases and J by 5 bases, leaving 15 bases between them.

This clone is a singleton in its sample. V usage is TRBV7-9 and J usage is TRBJ1-6; 8 bases match TRBD1. There are 18 residues in the CDR3. The junction had 13 bases not matched to a gene; V was cut back by 1 base and J by 8 bases. Germline assignment: CDR1 SEHNR and CDR2 FQNEAQ (reference sequence). CDR3 loop: CASSLERTGRETDSPLHF. The CDR3 DNA reads as TGTGCCAGCAGCTTAGAAAGGACAGGGAGAGAGACCGATTCACCCCTCCACTTT. Filled out from reference TRBV7-9 and TRBJ1-6, the complete variable domain reads DTGVSQNPRHKITKRGQNVTFRCDPISEHNRLYWYRQTLGQGPEFLTYFQNEAQLEKSRLLSDRFSAERPKGSFSTLEIQRTEQGDSAMYLCASSLERTGRETDSPLHFGNGTRLTVT.